These T cell receptor beta chains were read from a single sample in a study of blood T cells in healthy people across ages. MiXCR, run by TCRdb on the 5' RACE reads, gives a single entry per CDR3 protein. The profile shows 650,000 to 800,000 distinct CDR3 sequences, about 50% of them singletons. Sequencing was done on a sample of blood. These receptors originate from a woman aged 80 or over in good health. The CDR3 runs from the conserved cysteine through the conserved F or W. D genes are given only for firm matches. The size of a clone is reported for some rows only, either as once, few or many, or as a class for expanded clones.

j_call | v_call | d_call | clone_size | cdr3_nt | cdr3_aa
TRBJ1-6 | TRBV3-1 | TRBD1 | . | TGTGCCAGCAGTGGACAGGGAAATTCACCCCTCCACTTT | CASSGQGNSPLHF
TRBJ2-3 | TRBV20-1 | TRBD2 | . | TGCAGTGCTAGAGACCTTAGCGGGGGGACAGATACGCAGTATTTT | CSARDLSGGTDTQYF
TRBJ1-4 | TRBV25-1 | . | many | TGTGCCAGCATTGGGGGGACGGCTAATGAAAAACTGTTTTTT | CASIGGTANEKLFF
TRBJ1-2 | TRBV20-1 | . | . | TGCAGTGCTAGAGGCCCCCCGGGGGGGGGCTATGGCTACACCTTC | CSARGPPGGGYGYTF
TRBJ2-6 | TRBV29-1 | . | few | TGCAGCGTTGGAGCGCCGTACTCTGGGGCCAACGTCCTGACTTTC | CSVGAPYSGANVLTF
TRBJ2-3 | TRBV5-1 | TRBD1 | . | TGCGCCAGCAGCTTGGGTTGGTCGCAGGGACAGAGGCCGCAGTATTTT | CASSLGWSQGQRPQYF
TRBJ2-3 | TRBV6-5 | TRBD1 | . | TGTGCCAGCAGCCGCGGGACAGGGGGGGTTTTCGATACGCAGTATTTT | CASSRGTGGVFDTQYF
TRBJ2-1 | TRBV4-2 | TRBD2 | . | TGTGCCAGCAGCCCCGGGACTAGCGGGAGCGAGGCAAATGAGCAGTTCTTC | CASSPGTSGSEANEQFF
TRBJ2-5 | TRBV6-6 | . | once | TGTGCCAGCAGTTTTACTAGCAAGCAAGAGACCCAGTACTTC | CASSFTSKQETQYF
TRBJ1-2 | TRBV4-2 | TRBD1 | . | TGTGCCAGCAGCCAGGAGGGACAGTTCTATGGCTACACCTTC | CASSQEGQFYGYTF
TRBJ1-5 | TRBV20-1 | TRBD1 | . | TGCAGTGCTAACGTTGTCCGGCCGGGACAGGGACGTCAGCCCCAGCATTTT | CSANVVRPGQGRQPQHF
TRBJ1-5 | TRBV10-3 | . | . | TGTGCCATCAGTGGGGAGCTCAATCAGCCCCAGCATTTT | CAISGELNQPQHF
TRBJ2-3 | TRBV12-3/TRBV12-4 | . | . | TGTGCCAGCATCCTAAGAGTGAGCGCAGATGTGCAGTATTTT | CASILRVSADVQYF
TRBJ2-5 | TRBV2 | TRBD2 | . | TGTGCCAGCACCAGATCCGGGACTAGCCGGATTGGGGAGACCCAGTACTTC | CASTRSGTSRIGETQYF
TRBJ2-5 | TRBV27 | . | . | TGTGCCAGCAGTCCAGACATATACCAAGAGACCCAGTACTTC | CASSPDIYQETQYF
TRBJ2-5 | TRBV5-1 | . | . | TGCGCCAGCAGCTTGGTAGCCCTTTTTCAAGAGACCCAGTACTTC | CASSLVALFQETQYF
TRBJ1-3 | TRBV6-5 | . | . | TGTGCCAGCAGTTTACTTCCTCTGGGCTCTGGAAACACCATATATTTT | CASSLLPLGSGNTIYF
TRBJ2-7 | TRBV12-3/TRBV12-4 | . | many | TGTGCCAGCACCCCTAGCGTGGACCTCGTCGAGCAGTACTTC | CASTPSVDLVEQYF
TRBJ2-6 | TRBV7-2 | . | few | TGTGCCAGCAGCTACCTACGGACAGAACGCCCGACTTTC | CASSYLRTERPTF
TRBJ2-2 | TRBV28 | TRBD1 | few | TGTGCCAGCCGGGACAGGGTAGACGGCACCGGGGAGCTGTTTTTT | CASRDRVDGTGELFF
TRBJ2-1 | TRBV3-1 | . | few | TGTGCCAGCAGCTCCGCTCCCCGATATGAGCAGTTCTTC | CASSSAPRYEQFF
TRBJ2-1 | TRBV9 | . | . | TGTGCCAGCAGCGTAGGTTGGGGTTTCAATGAGCAGTTCTTC | CASSVGWGFNEQFF
TRBJ2-3 | TRBV27 | . | . | TGTGCCAGCATCTCGACAGATTTCGGTACAGATACGCAGTATTTT | CASISTDFGTDTQYF
TRBJ1-5 | TRBV12-3/TRBV12-4 | TRBD1 | . | TGTGCCAGCAGCCCCCGGGGCAGGGGGAGCAATCAGCCCCAGCATTTT | CASSPRGRGSNQPQHF
TRBJ2-3 | TRBV6-2/TRBV6-3 | . | few | TGTGCCAGCAGAAAAGGGGGAACAGATACGCAGTATTTT | CASRKGGTDTQYF
TRBJ2-3 | TRBV29-1 | TRBD1 | . | TGCAGCTGTGCCGGACAGGGAGGAGATACGCAGTATTTT | CSCAGQGGDTQYF
TRBJ2-7 | TRBV18 | . | few | TGTGCCAGCTCACCACAGGGCCTCGCCTTCACCTACGAGCAGTACTTC | CASSPQGLAFTYEQYF
TRBJ2-1 | TRBV6-6 | . | . | TGTGCCAGCAGTCCGGGCCCAGATAGATTTGAGGAGTTCTTC | CASSPGPDRFEEFF
TRBJ1-5 | TRBV6-5 | . | many | TGTGCCAGCAGTATGCCGGGACGGGGTCAGCCCCAGCATTTT | CASSMPGRGQPQHF
TRBJ2-1 | TRBV12-5 | TRBD2 | . | TGTGCTAGTGGTTTGGCTAGCGGTGGCCCCAATGAGCAGTTCTTC | CASGLASGGPNEQFF
TRBJ2-1 | TRBV5-1 | . | . | TGCGCCAGCAGTCCTCCGACAGACAATGAGCAGTTCTTC | CASSPPTDNEQFF
TRBJ2-4 | TRBV15 | . | . | TGTGCCACCCATAGAACGGGGAAAAACATTCAGTACTTC | CATHRTGKNIQYF
TRBJ2-1 | TRBV19 | TRBD2 | many | TGTGCCAGCAAGACTAGCGGGGTATACAATGAGCAGTTCTTC | CASKTSGVYNEQFF
TRBJ1-6 | TRBV6-1 | TRBD1 | . | TGTGCCAGCAGGGGGACAGGAATGTGGAATTCACCCCTCCACTTT | CASRGTGMWNSPLHF
TRBJ1-4 | TRBV20-1 | TRBD1 | few | TGCAGTGCTAGAGAGCTACAGGGGCTTGAAAAACTGTTTTTT | CSARELQGLEKLFF
TRBJ2-7 | TRBV3-1 | . | many | TGTGCCAGCAGCCAAGTTAGGGATGGCGAGCAGTACTTC | CASSQVRDGEQYF
TRBJ2-1 | TRBV29-1 | TRBD2 | . | TGCAGCGCCGCGGGAGGCGGGCCCTACAATGAGCAGTTCTTC | CSAAGGGPYNEQFF
TRBJ2-5 | TRBV5-1 | . | . | TGCGCCAGCAGCACATTCCGGGACAACCAAGAGACCCAGTACTTC | CASSTFRDNQETQYF
TRBJ1-2 | TRBV12-3/TRBV12-4 | . | . | TGTGCCAGCAGTTGGGGGGTCGATGGCTACACCTTC | CASSWGVDGYTF
TRBJ1-1 | TRBV29-1 | TRBD1 | few | TGCAGCGTTGAATTGGACAGGGCGAACACTGAAGCTTTCTTT | CSVELDRANTEAFF
TRBJ2-2 | TRBV27 | . | . | TGTGCCAGCAGTTTTGGGAAGAACACCGGGGAGCTGTTTTTT | CASSFGKNTGELFF
TRBJ1-4 | TRBV5-1 | . | many | TGCGCCAGCAGCTTGGTTCCTAATGAAAAACTGTTTTTT | CASSLVPNEKLFF
TRBJ2-5 | TRBV28 | . | many | TGTGCCAGCAGTTTGGAGATCGAGACCCAGTACTTC | CASSLEIETQYF
TRBJ2-6 | TRBV12-3/TRBV12-4 | TRBD1 | . | TGTGCCAGCAGTCGTACAGGGGCTGGGGCCAACGTCCTGACTTTC | CASSRTGAGANVLTF
TRBJ2-5 | TRBV20-1 | . | . | TGCAGTGCTAGCAACTCCAGGGAGACCCAGTACTTC | CSASNSRETQYF
TRBJ2-5 | TRBV4-1 | TRBD2 | many | TGCGCCAGCAGCCAACCTCGCGGACTAGCGGGGGAAGAGACCCAGTACTTC | CASSQPRGLAGEETQYF
TRBJ2-1 | TRBV29-1 | . | many | TGCAGCGTCGCCACTAACAATGAGCAGTTCTTC | CSVATNNEQFF
TRBJ2-1 | TRBV5-1 | . | many | TGCGCCAGCAGCTTGGCCGATAGGGGGTTGAGCAATGAGCAGTTCTTC | CASSLADRGLSNEQFF
TRBJ2-5 | TRBV28 | TRBD2 | . | TGTGCCAGCAACCTCGGGGCTAGCGGCTACCAAGAGACCCAGTACTTC | CASNLGASGYQETQYF
TRBJ2-5 | TRBV4-2 | TRBD2 | . | TGTGCCAGCAGCCAGACAAAGGGCGGGGGGCCGGAGACCCAGTACTTC | CASSQTKGGGPETQYF
TRBJ2-7 | TRBV7-7 | TRBD2 | . | TGTGCTAGCAGCTTAGCGGGCGGGGGGAACTACGAGCAGTACTTC | CASSLAGGGNYEQYF
TRBJ2-3 | TRBV28 | TRBD2 | . | TGTGCCAGCAGTTTAGGGACTAGAGGTGGCACAGATACGCAGTATTTT | CASSLGTRGGTDTQYF
TRBJ1-2 | TRBV9 | . | many | TGTGCCAGCAGCCCCGACGGGCAGGGATGGAATTATGGCTACACCTTC | CASSPDGQGWNYGYTF
TRBJ1-4 | TRBV15 | . | few | TGTGCCACCAGCAAGGGACTCCCGGCGGGTGAAAAACTGTTTTTT | CATSKGLPAGEKLFF
TRBJ2-3 | TRBV30 | . | . | TGTGCCTGGAGTGTCGGGAGCACAGATACGCAGTATTTT | CAWSVGSTDTQYF
TRBJ1-5 | TRBV7-9 | . | . | TGTGCCAGCAGCTTAGCGCTAGATCAGCCCCAGCATTTT | CASSLALDQPQHF
TRBJ1-2 | TRBV6-5 | . | . | TGTGCCAGCAGTACGGACACCCTCTATGGCTACACCTTC | CASSTDTLYGYTF
TRBJ2-5 | TRBV20-1 | TRBD1 | . | TGCAGTGCTACCGACAGGGGAAGGGGCAATGAGCAGTACTTC | CSATDRGRGNEQYF